This T cell receptor beta chain stems from a study of T cell repertoires in cytomegalovirus infection. For the study at large: Matching HLA type, along with CMV infection, was indicated by public TCR beta signatures.

The V end lost 4 bases, the J end lost 2 bases, and 8 bases lay between the germline ends. CDR1 and CDR2 from the germline V gene are SGHNT and YYREEE (reference sequence). This CDR3 contains 13 residues. One entry per CDR3 protein, called by TCRdb with MiXCR from the reads. The table shows 640,000 or so distinct CDR3 sequences, with 33% occurring only once. Remarks on this clonotype: Its matching antigen is unknown.

The TCR comes from a human donor in good health (CMV status not recorded). Some clones in this sample may be carry-over from other donors' samples. The V call is TRBV5-4, the J call TRBJ2-3, with no clear D. The sequencing used cultured PBMCs, collected from culture after CMV antigen stimulation. The CDR3 loop reads CASSIRHTDTQYF. The CDR3 DNA reads as TGTGCCAGCAGCATTCGACACACAGATACGCAGTATTTT.